This T cell receptor (beta chain) is drawn from a study of T cell changes during pregnancy in multiple sclerosis. V lost 1 base and J 3 bases, leaving 10 bases between the germline ends. The CDR3 has 14 amino acids. Germline lookup yields CDR1 LNHNV and CDR2 YYDKDF (reference sequence). The assay was immunoSEQ multiplex PCR, and TCRdb's table has in-frame clones only and misses some. Of roughly 120,000 clones in the sample, roughly 90% were seen once. The chain is built from TRBV15 and TRBJ2-7, with D unresolved. The specimen comprised peripheral blood, sampled in the third trimester of pregnancy. The receptor's source is a female donor with multiple sclerosis, enrolled in a pregnancy study. CDR3 amino acids: CATSRGGERYEQYF. The CDR3 DNA sequence: TGTGCCACCAGCAGAGGCGGAGAACGCTACGAGCAGTACTTC. Filled out from reference TRBV15 and TRBJ2-7, the complete variable domain reads DAMVIQNPRYQVTQFGKPVTLSCSQTLNHNVMYWYQQKSSQAPKLLFHYYDKDFNNEADTPDNFQSRRPNTSFCFLDIRSPGLGDTAMYLCATSRGGERYEQYFGPGTRLTVT.